This entry lists 29 T cell receptor beta chains sequenced from one sample in a study of early T cells in non-severe SARS-CoV-2 infection. TCRdb fed the 5' RACE reads into MiXCR, producing one record per CDR3 protein. The sample consists of 100,000 to 150,000 distinct CDR3 sequences, approximately 15% of them appearing once. Material for sequencing was whole blood. The receptor set was obtained from an adult who was a healthcare worker with PCR-confirmed SARS-CoV-2 infection or an uninfected control (not recorded which).

This clonotype occurred once. This sequence joins TRBV7-9 and TRBJ1-1; TRBD1 matches 9 bases. The CDR3 has 12 amino acids. The germline V gene has CDR1 SEHNR and CDR2 FQNEAQ (reference sequence). Trimming took 6 bases from V and 6 from J; bases not matched to a gene: 2. Here the CDR3 DNA reads TGTGCCAGCAGGGACAGGGGCCCTGAAGCTTTCTTT. Translation: CASRDRGPEAFF.

This clonotype has only a few counts. This chain uses TRBV18 with TRBJ1-4, with D perhaps TRBD1 (6 bases). This CDR3 has 17 residues. V dropped 5 bases and J dropped 0 bases, with 16 bases sitting between them. Germline values: CDR1 KGHSH, CDR2 LQKENI. The CDR3 region is CASSGPGHVATNEKLFF. The CDR3 DNA is TGTGCCAGCTCAGGACCGGGACACGTTGCAACTAATGAAAAACTGTTTTTT.

The table lists this clonotype with a few counts. The chain employs TRBV24-1 and TRBJ1-2; D unresolved. The V end lost 7 bases, the J end lost 4 bases, and 12 bases lay between the germline ends. Germline V gene sequence: CDR1 KGHDR, CDR2 SFDVKD. This CDR3 region has 13 residues. The CDR3 spells CATSLGPGYGYTF. The CDR3 DNA sequence: TGTGCCACCAGCTTAGGGCCCGGCTATGGCTACACCTTC.

This clonotype turned up a few times. The genes are TRBV7-3 and TRBJ1-3, with 8 nucleotides matching TRBD1. CDR1 is SGHTA and CDR2 is FQGTGA in the germline V gene. This CDR3 has 13 residues. V shed 5 bases, J shed 7 bases, and the junction held 4 bases outside the gene matches. CDR3 loop: CASSPRQGNTIYF. The DNA for the CDR3 is TGTGCCAGCAGCCCACGACAGGGGAACACCATATATTTT.

This clonotype has more than one count but fewer than ten. V usage is TRBV28 and J usage is TRBJ1-5; perhaps TRBD1 as D (5 bases). Germline V gene data show CDR1 as MDHEN and CDR2 as SYDVKM. Trimming left V 6 bases short and J 7 bases short, with 16 bases between. This CDR3 comprises 14 residues. The CDR3, as DNA: TGTGCCAGCAGCTCCCGGGACTCCCCCCAGCCCCAGCATTTT. Its translation is CASSSRDSPQPQHF.

This chain uses TRBV7-3 with TRBJ1-4; perhaps TRBD1 as D (5 bases). This CDR3 has 14 residues. CDR1 is SGHTA, CDR2 FQGTGA, per germline. The V end lost 5 bases, the J end lost 8 bases, and 15 bases lay between the germline ends. DNA of the CDR3: TGTGCCAGCAGCCCCCCGTGGGGGGACGAAAAACTGTTTTTT. It encodes CASSPPWGDEKLFF.

The rearrangement uses TRBV3-1 and TRBJ1-6; weak D call: TRBD1 (5 bases). V lost 0 bases, J lost 5 bases, and 17 bases lay in between. There are 18 residues in the CDR3. Germline V gene lookup returns CDR1 LGHDT and CDR2 YNNKEL (reference sequence). The CDR3 loop is CASSQEYSGRAHNSPLHF. The CDR3 DNA is TGTGCCAGCAGCCAAGAATATTCGGGCAGGGCCCATAATTCACCCCTCCACTTT.

Only a few counts were recorded for this clonotype. V usage is TRBV7-9 and J usage is TRBJ2-1, with 9 nucleotides matching TRBD2. Germline V gene lookup returns CDR1 SEHNR and CDR2 FQNEAQ (reference sequence). V trimming: 5 bases; J trimming: 6 bases; junction bases outside the gene matches: 11. The CDR3 has 16 amino acids. The CDR3 loop reads CASSRTRLADSNEQFF. The DNA for the CDR3 is TGTGCCAGCAGCCGCACCCGACTAGCGGACTCCAATGAGCAGTTCTTC.

This sequence joins TRBV30 and TRBJ1-6, with D hard to call. Trimming stripped 4 bases from V and 7 bases from J, with 11 bases between. Looked up from germline, CDR1 is GTSNPN and CDR2 is SVGIG (reference sequence). The CDR3 totals 13 residues. The CDR3 DNA sequence: TGTGCCTGGATGCCTCAGTTAAATTCACCCCTCCACTTT. Its translation: CAWMPQLNSPLHF.

J is TRBJ1-1 and V is TRBV5-1, with 7 positions matching TRBD1. The trim removed 4 bases at V and 1 base at J, leaving 4 bases unmatched. CDR3 size: 14 residues. Germline V gene sequence: CDR1 SGHRS, CDR2 YFSETQ. Written as DNA, the CDR3 is TGCGCCAGCAGCGTGGGACAGCCGAACACTGAAGCTTTCTTT. It codes for CASSVGQPNTEAFF. The complete variable domain, with remaining parts taken from reference TRBV5-1 and TRBJ1-1, reads KAGVTQTPRYLIKTRGQQVTLSCSPISGHRSVSWYQQTPGQGLQFLFEYFSETQRNKGNFPGRFSGRQFSNSRSEMNVSTLELGDSALYLCASSVGQPNTEAFFGQGTRLTVV.

This clonotype was observed a few times. V gene TRBV9 combines with J gene TRBJ2-3; TRBD1 or TRBD2 may be the D gene (5 bases each). The CDR3 totals 15 residues. The germline gives CDR1 SGDLS, CDR2 YYNGEE. The V gene lost 4 bases and the J gene lost 3 bases, with 15 bases spanning the gap. The CDR3: CASSPEGSWTDTQYF. The CDR3 region has the DNA TGTGCCAGCAGCCCCGAGGGGAGTTGGACAGATACGCAGTATTTT.

The V call is TRBV13, the J call TRBJ2-1; D perhaps matches TRBD2 (5 bases). The CDR3 is 13 amino acids. Germline V gene data show CDR1 as PRHDT and CDR2 as FYEKMQ (reference sequence). Trimming cost V 4 bases and J 7 bases, with 11 bases left between them. CDR3 sequence: CASSSGVGNEQFF. CDR3 DNA: TGTGCCAGCAGCTCCGGGGTCGGAAATGAGCAGTTCTTC.

This chain uses TRBV7-9 with TRBJ1-1; no firm D call. Trimming took off 5 bases at V and 1 base at J, with 8 bases between the two ends. Germline lookup yields CDR1 SEHNR and CDR2 FQNEAQ (reference sequence). The CDR3 extends over 13 amino acids. CDR3 sequence: CASSQHENTEAFF. CDR3 sequence (DNA): TGTGCCAGCAGCCAACATGAGAACACTGAAGCTTTCTTT.

This clonotype was picked up a small number of times. The chain carries TRBV12-3 or TRBV12-4 and TRBJ2-7; D ambiguous. The CDR3 is made up of 12 amino acids. V was trimmed by 4 bases and J by 7 bases, leaving 11 bases between them. As DNA, the CDR3 is TGTGCCAGCAGTTATGCGGACGGTGAGCAGTACTTC. Translation: CASSYADGEQYF.

The chain couples TRBV12-3 or TRBV12-4 to TRBJ2-3; a possible D gene is TRBD1 (6 bases). The CDR3 runs to 11 residues. V was trimmed by 5 bases and J by 10 bases, leaving 10 bases between them. The CDR3 region has the DNA TGTGCCAGCAGTCCCTGGACAGCGCAGTATTTT. This codes for CASSPWTAQYF.

This clonotype was counted once. The chain employs TRBV18 and TRBJ1-1, with D possibly TRBD1 on 5 matching bases. V lost 0 bases and J lost 5, with 10 bases in between. This CDR3 has 14 amino acids. Germline loops: CDR1 KGHSH, CDR2 LQKENI. CDR3 protein: CASSPPSGRTEAFF. CDR3 DNA sequence: TGTGCCAGCTCACCACCCTCAGGGCGAACTGAAGCTTTCTTT.

This clonotype was observed a handful of times. The rearrangement uses TRBV6-6 and TRBJ2-1; 9 nucleotides align to TRBD2. CDR3 length: 16 amino acids. J was trimmed by 3 bases and V by 8 bases; bases with no gene match: 11. Germline V CDR1 and CDR2: MNHNY, SVGAGI (reference sequence). CDR3 DNA sequence: TGTGCCAGCGACGCCGGGGCGGGGGGGCGCTACAATGAGCAGTTCTTC. Protein sequence: CASDAGAGGRYNEQFF.

This chain uses TRBV6-6 with TRBJ1-2, with D unclear. This CDR3 spans 15 amino acids. Trimming left V 6 bases short and J 4 bases short, with 18 bases between. Germline CDR1 is MNHNY and CDR2 is SVGAGI (reference sequence). Written as DNA, the CDR3 is TGTGCCAGCAGCGTCATGGCGGTATCATCCTATGGCTACACCTTC. Residues: CASSVMAVSSYGYTF.

The rearrangement links TRBV6-1 to TRBJ2-1, with TRBD1 matching 7 bases. CDR3 length equals 13 residues. In germline, CDR1 is MNHNS, CDR2 SASEGT. The J segment lost 7 bases and the V segment lost 8 bases, leaving 8 bases of the junction unmatched. The CDR3 loop is CASHTGEGNEQFF. The CDR3 nucleotides read TGTGCCAGCCACACAGGGGAAGGGAATGAGCAGTTCTTC.

The chain combines TRBV6-5 with TRBJ1-2; D not certain. Germline CDR1 reads MNHEY; CDR2 reads SVGAGI. The ends were cut back, 10 bases at V and 4 bases at J, with 19 bases in the middle. CDR3 size: 14 residues. Here the CDR3 reads CATKTNNPRYGYTF. The CDR3 nucleotides read TGTGCCACCAAGACCAATAACCCCCGCTATGGCTACACCTTC.

The rearrangement uses TRBV10-3 and TRBJ2-3, with TRBD1 matching 7 bases. This CDR3 spans 15 amino acids. Trimming removed 5 bases from V and 4 bases from J; junction bases left unmatched: 9. Germline CDR1 is ENHRY and CDR2 is SYGVKD. CDR3 region: CAISQQGVISDTQYF. CDR3 sequence (DNA): TGTGCCATCAGTCAGCAGGGGGTAATCTCAGATACGCAGTATTTT.

This clonotype has more than one count but fewer than ten. The chain is built from TRBV7-2 and TRBJ2-2; D call uncertain. Germline CDR1 SGHTA, CDR2 FQGNSA. Deletions cut 3 bases from V and 6 bases from J, with 8 bases between. The CDR3 has 13 amino acids. For the CDR3, the DNA is TGTGCCAGCAGCTTTTATGACCCCGGGGAGCTGTTTTTT. Protein product: CASSFYDPGELFF. The full variable domain, its missing parts supplied by reference TRBV7-2 and TRBJ2-2, is GAGVSQSPSNKVTEKGKDVELRCDPISGHTALYWYRQSLGQGLEFLIYFQGNSAPDKSGLPSDRFSAERTGGSVSTLTIQRTQQEDSAVYLCASSFYDPGELFFGEGSRLTVL.

This clonotype was seen more than once but under ten times. The chain carries TRBV27 and TRBJ1-4; D gene uncertain. This CDR3 comprises 13 residues. Germline CDR1 and CDR2: MNHEY and SMNVEV (reference sequence). Trimming took 7 bases from V and 0 from J, leaving 6 bases between them. The CDR3 reads CASKFATNEKLFF. In DNA, the CDR3 is TGTGCCAGCAAGTTTGCAACTAATGAAAAACTGTTTTTT.

This clonotype was counted only a few times. The CDR3 DNA follows: TGTGCCAGCAGCCCCCGGATAGACAGGGAATCCTACAATGAGCAGTTCTTC. This sequence encodes CASSPRIDRESYNEQFF. The rearrangement joins TRBV5-6 to TRBJ2-1, with 7 nucleotides matching TRBD1. Germline V lookup: CDR1 SGHDT, CDR2 YYEEEE. This CDR3 region has 17 residues. The ends lost 4 bases at V and 1 base at J; junction bases unmatched: 11. Variable domain in full (rest from reference TRBV5-6 and TRBJ2-1): DAGVTQSPTHLIKTRGQQVTLRCSPKSGHDTVSWYQQALGQGPQFIFQYYEEEERQRGNFPDRFSGHQFPNYSSELNVNALLLGDSALYLCASSPRIDRESYNEQFFGPGTRLTVL.

The V gene is TRBV10-2, the J gene TRBJ1-5; D is unresolved. With 8 bases removed from V and 4 bases from J, the gap between germline ends came to 9 bases. The CDR3 totals 12 residues. Germline V gene sequence: CDR1 WSHSY, CDR2 SAAADI. The DNA for the CDR3 is TGCGCCAGCGCTAAACCTAATCAGCCCCAGCATTTT. Translated: CASAKPNQPQHF.

This clonotype was recorded a few times. The chain employs TRBV12-3 or TRBV12-4 and TRBJ1-1; maybe TRBD1 (5 bases). This CDR3 has 14 residues. The ends were cut back, 2 bases at V and 10 bases at J, with 17 bases in the middle. The CDR3 is CASSLSSLYGGAFF. The DNA of the CDR3 is TGTGCCAGCAGTTTATCGTCCTTGTACGGGGGAGCTTTCTTT.

This clonotype has more than one count but fewer than ten. The chain recombines TRBV2 with TRBJ2-1; D gene uncertain. The CDR3 consists of 13 residues. Germline values: CDR1 SNHLY, CDR2 FYNNEI. V lost 8 bases and J 0 bases, leaving 8 bases between the germline ends. CDR3 loop: CASGGSSYNEQFF. Written as DNA, the CDR3 is TGTGCCAGCGGTGGCAGCTCCTACAATGAGCAGTTCTTC.

This clonotype appeared a few times. This chain joins TRBV3-1 and TRBJ2-1; D is ambiguous. Per germline, CDR1 LGHDT and CDR2 YNNKEL (reference sequence). With 0 bases removed from V and 8 bases from J, the gap between germline ends came to 14 bases. The CDR3 is made up of 15 amino acids. CDR3 sequence reads: CASSQDPPPDDEQFF. In DNA, the CDR3 is TGTGCCAGCAGCCAAGACCCTCCTCCTGACGATGAGCAGTTCTTC.

This clonotype was picked up many times. V gene TRBV11-2 combines with J gene TRBJ2-5, with unresolved D. CDR3 length: 14 amino acids. V lost 5 bases and J lost 0, with 10 bases in between. CDR1 is SGHAT, CDR2 FQNNGV, per germline. CDR3 sequence reads: CASSLSLYQETQYF. The CDR3 DNA is TGTGCCAGCAGCCTCAGTCTGTACCAAGAGACCCAGTACTTC.